This record looks at one T cell receptor (beta chain) sequence and its context. What it recognizes is unknown. Nominally healthy donors provided the samples, though records likely missed some immune exposures. The germline V and J ends were trimmed by 2 bases and 0 bases, with 8 bases remaining between them. CDR3 length: 15 amino acids. Germline CDR1 reads SNHLY; CDR2 reads FYNNEI. A multiplex PCR was run with 60 Vbeta primers and 13 Jbeta primers. The repertoire was sequenced with immunoSEQ multiplex PCR; TCRdb's copy has only in-frame clones and lacks some. The table includes fewer than 200,000 clones, roughly 76% detected once. The record originates from a study of cytomegalovirus exposure and HLA in healthy donors. General study points: A highly shared variant cluster was judged a likely technical artifact.

The gene calls are TRBV2 and TRBJ1-3; the D gene is possibly TRBD1 (6 bases). The sequence was collected from a woman in her fifties or sixties in good health and CMV-seronegative. The sequenced material came from PBMCs. The CDR3 DNA sequence: TGTGCCAGCAGTGAACAGGGGATCTCTGGAAACACCATATATTTT. Amino acid sequence: CASSEQGISGNTIYF.